What follows is one T cell receptor beta chain and its context. The data originate from a study of T cell changes during pregnancy in multiple sclerosis. The table came from immunoSEQ multiplex PCR; TCRdb's copy has only in-frame clones and leaves some out. The table has fewer than 55,000 clones, approximately 91% seen once. CDR1 SGHDT and CDR2 YYEEEE come from the germline V gene. V lost 4 bases, J lost 10 bases, and 9 bases lay in between. The CDR3 consists of 11 residues. The sample consisted of CD4+ T cells from peripheral blood mononuclear cells, taken in the third trimester of pregnancy. The chain links TRBV5-6 to TRBJ2-1; tentative D call: TRBD1 (5 bases). This clonotype was sampled from a female donor with multiple sclerosis, enrolled in a pregnancy study. The CDR3 sequence is CASSRGQEQFF. CDR3 coding DNA: TGTGCCAGCAGCCGAGGACAAGAGCAGTTCTTC. Based on the CDR3 plus reference TRBV5-6 and TRBJ2-1, the full variable domain is DAGVTQSPTHLIKTRGQQVTLRCSPKSGHDTVSWYQQALGQGPQFIFQYYEEEERQRGNFPDRFSGHQFPNYSSELNVNALLLGDSALYLCASSRGQEQFFGPGTRLTVL.